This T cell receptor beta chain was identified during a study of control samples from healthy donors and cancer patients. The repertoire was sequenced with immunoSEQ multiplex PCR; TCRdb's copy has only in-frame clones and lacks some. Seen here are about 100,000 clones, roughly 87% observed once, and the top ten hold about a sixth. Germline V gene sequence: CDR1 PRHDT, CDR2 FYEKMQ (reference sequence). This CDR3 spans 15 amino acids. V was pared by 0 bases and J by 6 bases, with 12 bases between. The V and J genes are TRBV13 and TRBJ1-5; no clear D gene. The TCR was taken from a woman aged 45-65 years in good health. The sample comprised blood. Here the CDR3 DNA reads TGTGCCAGCAGCTTAGGAGGGCAATCGGGTCAGCCCCAGCATTTT. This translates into CASSLGGQSGQPQHF.